The 20 T cell receptor beta chains below all came from one sample that was sequenced in a study of identical twins. A single record per CDR3 protein comes from TCRdb applying MiXCR to the 5' RACE reads. The sample contains nearly 650,000 distinct CDR3 sequences, about 7.6% of which appear only once. These data also featured in a second study, about yellow fever vaccine responses in identical twins.

Source material: PBMCs. Source of these receptors: a woman between 18 and 29 years old in good health.

This clonotype turned up a few times. J is TRBJ2-7 and V is TRBV4-1; the match to TRBD1 covers 7 bases. CDR3 length: 15 amino acids. After removal of 4 bases from V and 0 bases from J, the junction contained 6 bases not matched to a gene. Looked up from germline, CDR1 is MGHRA and CDR2 is YSYEKL. CDR3: CASSRGTENSYEQYF. Written as DNA, the CDR3 is TGCGCCAGCAGCCGAGGGACAGAGAACTCCTACGAGCAGTACTTC.

The chain employs TRBV27 and TRBJ2-3, with D possibly matching TRBD2 (5 bases). Germline assignment: CDR1 MNHEY and CDR2 SMNVEV (reference sequence). Trimming removed 7 bases from V and 5 bases from J, with 16 bases in between. The CDR3 runs 14 residues. This CDR3 reads CASTHEAGLDTQYF. CDR3 DNA: TGTGCCAGCACCCACGAGGCGGGCCTAGATACGCAGTATTTT.

Here the CDR3 DNA reads TGCGCCAGCAGCTTGGGTCAGGGCCAAAGCACAGATACGCAGTATTTT. It codes for CASSLGQGQSTDTQYF. This sequence joins TRBV5-1 and TRBJ2-3; possible D gene TRBD1, 5 bases. V lost 0 bases, J lost 0 bases, and 11 bases lay in between. The germline gives CDR1 SGHRS, CDR2 YFSETQ. The CDR3 contains 16 residues.

This clonotype occurred many times. The chain uses TRBV9 and TRBJ2-2; 13 bases agree with TRBD2. Per germline, CDR1 SGDLS and CDR2 YYNGEE. With 3 bases clipped from V and 7 bases from J, the junction kept 9 bases outside the gene matches. The CDR3 length is 17 residues. Written as DNA, the CDR3 is TGTGCCAGCAGCGACGGGACTAGCGGGGCCGTGGGCGGGGAGCTGTTTTTT. As protein: CASSDGTSGAVGGELFF.

This clonotype came up many times. V usage is TRBV5-6 and J usage is TRBJ2-1, with a tentative D call TRBD2 (5 bases). Germline V gene sequence: CDR1 SGHDT, CDR2 YYEEEE. V dropped 1 base and J dropped 9 bases, with 11 bases sitting between them. The length of the CDR3 is 13 residues. The CDR3 DNA sequence: TGTGCCAGCAGCTTGCCCGGGAAGACTGAGCAGTTCTTC. Protein product: CASSLPGKTEQFF.

The gene calls are TRBV12-3 or TRBV12-4 and TRBJ2-5, with 7 bases matching TRBD1. V was pared by 6 bases and J by 1 base, with 8 bases of the junction left unmatched. The CDR3 sequence is 15 residues long. As DNA, the CDR3 is TGTGCCAGCAGCCGGAAGGGACAGTTCCAAGAGACCCAGTACTTC. Its protein product is CASSRKGQFQETQYF.

This clonotype was detected many times. As DNA, the CDR3 is TGTGCCAGCAGTTTAGTTACTAGCGGGAGGGAGACCCAGTACTTC. Translated: CASSLVTSGRETQYF. The V and J genes are TRBV12-3 or TRBV12-4 and TRBJ2-5, with 12 nucleotides matching TRBD2. V was clipped by 1 base and J by 5 bases; unmatched bases: 2. The CDR3 totals 15 residues.

This clonotype appeared a few times. This sequence joins TRBV14 and TRBJ1-2; no clear D gene. The V end was cut by 2 bases, the J end by 2 bases, with 9 bases between. The CDR3 has 14 amino acids. CDR1 and CDR2 from the germline V gene are SGHDN and FVKESK. CDR3: CASSQSVGNYGYTF. CDR3 nucleotide sequence: TGTGCCAGCAGCCAAAGCGTGGGAAACTATGGCTACACCTTC.

V usage is TRBV6-5 and J usage is TRBJ1-6, with no clear D. The germline V gene has CDR1 MNHEY and CDR2 SVGAGI. V dropped 2 bases and J dropped 10 bases, with 9 bases sitting between them. CDR3 length: 13 residues. The CDR3: CASSYLLPSPLHF. The CDR3 DNA reads as TGTGCCAGCAGTTACCTCCTCCCGTCACCCCTCCACTTT.

This clonotype has just a few counts. The rearrangement uses TRBV19 and TRBJ2-1; TRBD1 or TRBD2 may be the D gene (5 bases each). CDR1 and CDR2 (germline): LNHDA, SQIVND (reference sequence). Trimming shortened V by 7 bases and J by 8 bases, and 21 bases separated the two germline ends. This CDR3 is built from 15 residues. The CDR3 reads CASTLRGYTLDEQFF. The CDR3 DNA reads as TGTGCCAGTACCCTACGGGGCTATACGTTGGATGAGCAGTTCTTC.

This clonotype has only a few counts. The chain is built from TRBV11-2 and TRBJ2-1, with D possibly called TRBD1 or TRBD2 (6 bases each). Between the trimmed V and J ends, which lost 7 bases and 5 bases, there was a span of 15 bases. The CDR3 consists of 14 residues. Germline assignment: CDR1 SGHAT and CDR2 FQNNGV. CDR3 bases: TGTGCCAGCATCCCCCTAGGGGGGAACAATGAGCAGTTCTTC. Protein: CASIPLGGNNEQFF.

This clonotype was counted at least ten times. This chain uses TRBV7-9 with TRBJ1-5; D unresolved. With 3 bases removed from V and 5 bases from J, the gap between germline ends came to 5 bases. The CDR3 has 12 amino acids. CDR1 is SEHNR, CDR2 FQNEAQ, per germline (reference sequence). The CDR3 loop reads CASSFQDQPQHF. The CDR3, as DNA: TGTGCCAGCAGCTTCCAAGATCAGCCCCAGCATTTT.

This clonotype was counted between two and nine times. The chain joins TRBV12-3 or TRBV12-4 to TRBJ1-2, with 9 bases lining up with TRBD1. V lost 1 base, J lost 4 bases, and 10 bases stayed unmatched. The CDR3 extends over 17 amino acids. CDR3 nucleotide sequence: TGTGCCAGCAGTTTAGGGACAGGGGACATATCCGGCTATGGCTACACCTTC. Protein: CASSLGTGDISGYGYTF.

The table lists this clonotype with a few counts. This chain links TRBV18 with TRBJ2-1; TRBD2 matches at 9 bases. J gave up 4 bases and V 4 bases, and 14 bases lay outside the gene matches. The V gene's germline CDR1 is KGHSH and CDR2 LQKENI. CDR3 length equals 18 residues. This chain's CDR3 is CASSLPAASGTQYNEQFF. As DNA, the CDR3 is TGTGCCAGCTCACTCCCCGCAGCTAGCGGGACACAATACAATGAGCAGTTCTTC. Complete variable domain (other parts from reference TRBV18 and TRBJ2-1): NAGVMQNPRHLVRRRGQEARLRCSPMKGHSHVYWYRQLPEEGLKFMVYLQKENIIDESGMPKERFSAEFPKEGPSILRIQQVVRGDSAAYFCASSLPAASGTQYNEQFFGPGTRLTVL.

The V call is TRBV20-1, the J call TRBJ2-2; 13 bases are shared with TRBD2. The CDR3 has 20 amino acids. CDR1 and CDR2 (germline): DFQATT, SNEGSKA (reference sequence). Trimming cost V 0 bases and J 0 bases; bases outside gene matches: 10. DNA of the CDR3: TGCAGTGCTAGAGATCCAGGGCGACTAGCGGGGGGCCCGAACACCGGGGAGCTGTTTTTT. Translated, it gives CSARDPGRLAGGPNTGELFF.

This clonotype was observed at least ten times. The genes are TRBV20-1 and TRBJ1-1; possible D gene TRBD1, 5 bases. The V end lost 6 bases, the J end lost 6 bases, and 20 bases lay between the germline ends. Germline assignment: CDR1 DFQATT and CDR2 SNEGSKA (reference sequence). The CDR3 runs 14 residues. The CDR3 sequence: CSAPLGTGGPEAFF. The CDR3, as DNA: TGCAGTGCACCTCTGGGAACAGGAGGCCCTGAAGCTTTCTTT.

This clonotype was observed at least ten times. The genes are TRBV24-1 and TRBJ2-1; TRBD2 matches at 7 bases. This CDR3 is built from 13 residues. V shed 4 bases, J shed 9 bases, and the junction held 5 bases outside the gene matches. From germline, CDR1 is KGHDR and CDR2 SFDVKD. In nucleotides, the CDR3 is TGTGCCACCAGTGAAAGACTAGCAAGTGAGCAGTTCTTC. This sequence encodes CATSERLASEQFF.

At least ten counts were recorded for this clonotype. V gene TRBV10-3 combines with J gene TRBJ1-1, with D unclear. The CDR3 covers 13 residues. V shed 7 bases and J shed 2 bases, with 11 bases lying between them. Looked up from germline, CDR1 is ENHRY and CDR2 is SYGVKD. CDR3 residues: CAIKIALNTEAFF. The DNA for the CDR3 is TGTGCCATCAAGATCGCACTCAACACTGAAGCTTTCTTT.

The chain recombines TRBV29-1 with TRBJ1-2; TRBD1 might be the D (5 bases). From germline, CDR1 is SQVTM and CDR2 ANQGSEA. The CDR3 spans 15 residues. V was cut by 0 bases and J by 2 bases, with 13 bases left in between. The CDR3 loop is CSVEDPGRGNYGYTF. The CDR3 bases are TGCAGCGTTGAAGACCCGGGGAGGGGCAACTATGGCTACACCTTC.

In this sample, this clonotype turned up a few times. The gene calls are TRBV5-1 and TRBJ2-5; TRBD2 agrees at 9 bases. Germline lookup yields CDR1 SGHRS and CDR2 YFSETQ. J gave up 7 bases and V 1 base, and 5 bases lay outside the gene matches. CDR3 length: 14 residues. The DNA of the CDR3 is TGCGCCAGCAGCTTGACCCAACTAGCGGGGACCCAGTACTTC. Its protein product is CASSLTQLAGTQYF.